This T cell receptor (beta chain) appears in the sequencing data of a study of blood T cell repertoires in COVID-19. This CDR3 is built from 17 residues. Trimming took 1 base from V and 0 from J, leaving 14 bases between them. CDR1 MNHNS and CDR2 SASEGT come from the germline V gene. The authors' processing: Estimation of nucleated cell counts was performed using reference gene primer amplification. Profiled with immunoSEQ multiplex PCR; TCRdb holds only in-frame clones, not every one. Clone size and V and J calls were adopted from that table, with D and trimming inferred from the DNA. The sample lists hundreds of thousands of clones, more than 80% occurring once.

This chain connects TRBV6-1 to TRBJ2-3; D remains unclear. This sequence originates from a woman under 40 with active or convalescent COVID-19. The specimen was peripheral blood. As DNA, the CDR3 is TGTGCCAGCAGTGAAGAAGTAACAGACCCCAGCACAGATACGCAGTATTTT. Residues: CASSEEVTDPSTDTQYF.